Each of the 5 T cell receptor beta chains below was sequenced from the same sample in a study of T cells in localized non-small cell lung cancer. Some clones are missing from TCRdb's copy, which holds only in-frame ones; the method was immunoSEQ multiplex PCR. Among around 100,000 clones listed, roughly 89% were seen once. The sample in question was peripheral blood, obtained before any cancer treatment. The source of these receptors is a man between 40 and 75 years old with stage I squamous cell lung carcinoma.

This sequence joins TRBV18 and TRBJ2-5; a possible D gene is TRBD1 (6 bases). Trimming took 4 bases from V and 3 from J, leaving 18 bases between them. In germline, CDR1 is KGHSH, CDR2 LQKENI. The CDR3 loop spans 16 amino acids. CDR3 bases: TGTGCCAGCTCACGCCGGAATACAGGGCGGGAAGAGACCCAGTACTTC. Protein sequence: CASSRRNTGREETQYF.

CDR3 nucleotides: TGTGCCAGCAGTCCCCAAAAAGACAGGTACTACGAGCAGTACTTC. Translating it yields CASSPQKDRYYEQYF. The chain employs TRBV27 and TRBJ2-7; D may be TRBD1 (6 bases). Germline-derived CDR1 and CDR2 are MNHEY and SMNVEV (reference sequence). V gave up 5 bases and J gave up 3 bases, with 17 bases separating them. This CDR3 contains 15 residues.

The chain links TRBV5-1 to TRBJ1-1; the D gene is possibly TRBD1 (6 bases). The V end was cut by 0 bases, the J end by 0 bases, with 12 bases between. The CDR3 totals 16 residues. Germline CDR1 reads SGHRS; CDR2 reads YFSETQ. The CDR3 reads CASSLGVGQMNTEAFF. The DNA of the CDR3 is TGCGCCAGCAGCTTGGGTGTTGGACAGATGAACACTGAAGCTTTCTTT.

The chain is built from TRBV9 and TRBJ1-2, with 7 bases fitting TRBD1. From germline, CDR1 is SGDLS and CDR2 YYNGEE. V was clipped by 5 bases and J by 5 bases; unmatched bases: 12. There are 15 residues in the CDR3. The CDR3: CASRGNYRGDYGYTF. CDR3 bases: TGTGCCAGCAGAGGCAATTACAGGGGTGATTATGGCTACACCTTC.

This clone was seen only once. The CDR3 nucleotides are TGTGCCAGTACCCCGGGGGGCCCCACAGATACGCAGTATTTT. Translated: CASTPGGPTDTQYF. This chain links TRBV19 with TRBJ2-3; the D gene is possibly TRBD2 (7 bases). The germline V gene has CDR1 LNHDA and CDR2 SQIVND (reference sequence). The CDR3 totals 14 residues. V lost 7 bases and J lost 2, with 13 bases in between.